A selection of T cell receptor beta chains follows, all from one sample in a study of a mutant IDH1 vaccine in newly diagnosed glioma. The data were produced by immunoSEQ multiplex PCR, yet TCRdb's version contains in-frame clones alone and is incomplete. The table lists 20,000 to 25,000 clones, over 85% of them singletons, with around 5.7% in the top ten. No antigen is known for these receptors. Sequences were derived from PBMCs, sampled from a glioma patient whose treatment included an IDH1 peptide vaccine. The receptors shown here come from a middle-aged woman with glioma. Each CDR3 is given with its conserved first and last residue. The D gene is left open where the match is weak. The size of a clone is reported for some rows only, either as once, few or many, or as a class for expanded clones.

>TRBV19|.|TRBJ2-3|.
TGTGCCAGCCGGGGGCGCGGGGGCTTCGGTGGTACGCAGTATTTT
CASRGRGGFGGTQYF
>TRBV11-2|TRBD2|TRBJ2-1|few
TGTGCCAGCAGCTTACTTAGCGGGAGGGGCTCCTACAATGAGCAGTTCTTC
CASSLLSGRGSYNEQFF
>TRBV4-1|TRBD2|TRBJ2-7|.
TGCGCCAGCAGCCAAGTACCTAGCGGACTCTACGAGCAGTACTTC
CASSQVPSGLYEQYF
>TRBV7-8|.|TRBJ2-7|.
TGTGCCAGCAGCTTTACGAAGGGGAATTGGGCCTACGAGCAGTACTTC
CASSFTKGNWAYEQYF
>TRBV27|TRBD1|TRBJ2-5|once
TGTGCCAGCAGACCGGGACAGGTGGCAGAGACCCAGTACTTC
CASRPGQVAETQYF
>TRBV2|TRBD1|TRBJ2-5|.
TGTGCCAGCAGTGTCGGACAGGGCCTTACGAAAGAGACCCAGTACTTC
CASSVGQGLTKETQYF
>TRBV2|.|TRBJ1-1|.
TGTGCCAGCAGTAGAGATCGGGGGGGGGAAGCTTTCTTT
CASSRDRGGEAFF
>TRBV6-5|.|TRBJ1-4|.
TGTGCCAGCAGTGAAAGTTATTCTAATGAAAAACTGTTTTTT
CASSESYSNEKLFF
>TRBV7-3|.|TRBJ2-1|.
TGTGCCAGCAGCTTAGGGAGGAACAATGAGCAGTTCTTC
CASSLGRNNEQFF
>TRBV5-6|.|TRBJ1-1|.
TGTGCCAGCAGCCCCGGCGGCAGGGGAGGGACTGAAGCTTTCTTT
CASSPGGRGGTEAFF
>TRBV9|.|TRBJ2-3|once
TGTGCCAGCAGCGTAGCGAATCCCACAGATACGCAGTATTTT
CASSVANPTDTQYF
>TRBV9|TRBD2|TRBJ2-1|.
TGTGCCAGCGCGACCCTTGAGCGGGAACACGAGCAGTTCTTC
CASATLEREHEQFF
>TRBV6-1|TRBD2|TRBJ2-2|.
TGTGCCAGCAGAGGACTAGCGGGTAACACCGGGGAGCTGTTTTTT
CASRGLAGNTGELFF
>TRBV2|.|TRBJ1-3|once
TGTGCCAGCAGCGGACAGTCTGGAAACACCATATATTTT
CASSGQSGNTIYF
>TRBV30|TRBD2|TRBJ2-3|.
TGTGCCTGCAATCTAGCGGGAGGGCAAGTTACGCAGTATTTT
CACNLAGGQVTQYF
>TRBV27|TRBD2|TRBJ2-1|few
TGTGCCAGCAGTACACCTCTAGCGGGTCCTTGGAATGAGCAGTTCTTC
CASSTPLAGPWNEQFF
>TRBV6-1|.|TRBJ2-5|.
TGTGCCAGCAGTGAAATGGGTGGGGAGACCCAGTACTTC
CASSEMGGETQYF
>TRBV10-1|TRBD1|TRBJ2-3|.
TGCGCCAGCGGACAGACAGGGTTTACAGATACGCAGTATTTT
CASGQTGFTDTQYF
>TRBV11-2|.|TRBJ1-2|.
TGTGCCAGCAGCCCCTTGAGGGGCCGTAGCTATGGCTACACCTTC
CASSPLRGRSYGYTF
>TRBV4-2|TRBD1|TRBJ1-4|.
TGTGCCAGCAGCCAAGGGACAGGGAATGAAAAACTGTTTTTT
CASSQGTGNEKLFF
>TRBV5-1|.|TRBJ2-1|.
TGCGCCAGCAGCTTGGCCGAGGGAACCGGCGATGAGCAGTTCTTC
CASSLAEGTGDEQFF
>TRBV4-2|.|TRBJ1-6|.
TGTGCCAGCAGCCAAGATCCGTTCACCAAAGATCGGGATTCACCCCTCCACTTT
CASSQDPFTKDRDSPLHF
>TRBV2|.|TRBJ2-2|.
TGTGCCAGCAGTGTCGAGGTTATTGGGACCGGGGAGCTGTTTTTT
CASSVEVIGTGELFF
>TRBV6-1|.|TRBJ2-5|.
TGTGCCAGCAGTGAAGCGATCGGGACCCAGTACTTC
CASSEAIGTQYF
>TRBV5-1|.|TRBJ1-1|.
TGCGCCAGCAGCTTGGCAACATACAGGGTCACTGAAGCTTTCTTT
CASSLATYRVTEAFF
>TRBV6-6|TRBD1|TRBJ1-1|.
TGTGCCAGCAGCCGGGGACAGGGGGCTGAAGCTTTCTTT
CASSRGQGAEAFF
>TRBV7-2|TRBD2|TRBJ2-7|.
TGTGCCAGCAGCGTTAGCGGGAGCTCCTACGAGCAGTACTTC
CASSVSGSSYEQYF
>TRBV6-5|.|TRBJ2-5|.
TGTGCCAGCAGTATGGGGCCGAAAGAGACCCAGTACTTC
CASSMGPKETQYF
>TRBV25-1|.|TRBJ1-3|.
TGTGCCAGCAGTGCCGGACATCCTACCATATATTTT
CASSAGHPTIYF
>TRBV19|TRBD2|TRBJ2-5|.
TGTGCCAGTAGACTAGCGGGAGAGACCCAGTACTTC
CASRLAGETQYF
>TRBV13|.|TRBJ1-1|few
TGTGCCAGCAGAAAAGGGGGCACTGAAGCTTTCTTT
CASRKGGTEAFF
>TRBV10-2|.|TRBJ2-7|.
TGCGCCAGCAGTGACAGGGGCCAAACCTACGAGCAGTACTTC
CASSDRGQTYEQYF
>TRBV19|.|TRBJ1-6|.
TGTGCCAGTACTCCCTACAGCGGCTCCTATAATTCACCCCTCCACTTT
CASTPYSGSYNSPLHF
>TRBV6-1|TRBD1|TRBJ2-7|.
TGTGCCAGCAGCCCGGACAGGGAATTCTCCTACGAGCAGTACTTC
CASSPDREFSYEQYF
>TRBV5-4|.|TRBJ2-5|.
TGTGCCAGCTGGCAGGGCGAGACCCAGTACTTC
CASWQGETQYF
>TRBV6-6|.|TRBJ1-3|.
TGTGCCAGCAGTTACGGGGATTCGAGAAACACCATATATTTT
CASSYGDSRNTIYF
>TRBV2|.|TRBJ1-6|.
TGTGCCAGCAGTATCCGCGGGCAGCGAGATAATTCACCCCTCCACTTT
CASSIRGQRDNSPLHF
>TRBV7-2|.|TRBJ1-4|.
TGTGCCAGCAGCTTAGACAGGGCGGATGAAAAACTGTTTTTT
CASSLDRADEKLFF
>TRBV5-1|.|TRBJ1-4|.
TGCGCCAGCAGCTTGGCCGGGGGACGGCTTGGCCATGAAAAACTGTTTTTT
CASSLAGGRLGHEKLFF
>TRBV4-1|TRBD1|TRBJ2-7|.
TGCGCCAGCAGCCAAATACAGGGGGACGAGCAGTACTTC
CASSQIQGDEQYF
>TRBV7-9|.|TRBJ2-1|.
TGTGCCAGCAGCCTACTGACAGACTACAATGAGCAGTTCTTC
CASSLLTDYNEQFF
>TRBV2|TRBD2|TRBJ2-1|.
TGTGCCAGCAAGAATAGCGGGAGGGGATACAATGAGCAGTTCTTC
CASKNSGRGYNEQFF